The 4 T cell receptor beta chains listed next were all sequenced from one sample in a study of T cell repertoires in cytomegalovirus infection. From the reads, TCRdb called clonotypes with MiXCR, one entry per CDR3 protein. The sample lists just under 550,000 distinct CDR3 sequences, 26% seen once, with 13% in the top ten. Sequencing input: PBMCs. All receptors come from a human donor in good health (CMV status not recorded). Some clones in this sample may be carry-over from other donors' samples.

Ten or more counts support this clonotype. The chain employs TRBV7-2 and TRBJ2-3; D not resolved. Trimming stripped 3 bases from V and 2 bases from J, with 3 bases between. The CDR3 sequence is 12 residues long. Germline V gene sequence: CDR1 SGHTA, CDR2 FQGNSA. The CDR3 bases are TGTGCCAGCAGCTTCTTCACAGATACGCAGTATTTT. The encoded protein is CASSFFTDTQYF.

This clonotype was counted only a few times. The rearrangement links TRBV5-5 to TRBJ2-2; D possibly corresponds to TRBD1 (6 bases). The germline V gene encodes CDR1 SGHKS and CDR2 YYEKEE (reference sequence). V was trimmed by 4 bases and J by 6 bases, leaving 16 bases between them. This CDR3 has 15 amino acids. The CDR3 region is CASSARWKGAGELFF. CDR3 coding DNA: TGTGCCAGCAGCGCGAGGTGGAAGGGGGCCGGGGAGCTGTTTTTT.

This clonotype was observed many times. The CDR3 coding sequence is TGTGCCAGCAGCTTAGCGCTGGCAGGAAGAGAGACCCAGTACTTC. It specifies CASSLALAGRETQYF. The genes are TRBV7-2 and TRBJ2-5; D unclear. Trimming removed 0 bases at V and 4 bases at J, with 12 bases between. CDR1 and CDR2 (germline): SGHTA, FQGNSA. CDR3 length: 15 amino acids.

This clonotype came up a few times. The rearrangement links TRBV29-1 to TRBJ1-2, with D maybe TRBD1 (6 bases). Germline CDR1 is SQVTM and CDR2 is ANQGSEA. The CDR3 runs to 12 residues. Trimming cost V 7 bases and J 4 bases, with 13 bases left between them. CDR3 DNA: TGCAGCGCTAAGACAGGAGGCTATGGCTACACCTTC. The encoded protein is CSAKTGGYGYTF.